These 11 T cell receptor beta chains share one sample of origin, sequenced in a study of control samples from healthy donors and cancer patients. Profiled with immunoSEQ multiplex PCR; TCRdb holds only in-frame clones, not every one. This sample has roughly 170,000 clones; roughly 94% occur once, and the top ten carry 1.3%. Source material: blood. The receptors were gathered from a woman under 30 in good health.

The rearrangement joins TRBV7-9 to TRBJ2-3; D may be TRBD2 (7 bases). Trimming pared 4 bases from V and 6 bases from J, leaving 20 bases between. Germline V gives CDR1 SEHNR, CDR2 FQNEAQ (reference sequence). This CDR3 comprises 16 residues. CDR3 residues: CASSSSVGGPMDTQYF. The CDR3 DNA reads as TGTGCCAGCAGCTCAAGTGTGGGGGGGCCCATGGATACGCAGTATTTT.

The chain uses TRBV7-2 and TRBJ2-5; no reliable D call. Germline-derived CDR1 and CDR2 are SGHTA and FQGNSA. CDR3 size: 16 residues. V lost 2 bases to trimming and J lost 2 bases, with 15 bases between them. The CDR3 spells CASSLKARALQETQYF. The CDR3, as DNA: TGTGCCAGCAGCTTAAAGGCAAGGGCCCTTCAAGAGACCCAGTACTTC. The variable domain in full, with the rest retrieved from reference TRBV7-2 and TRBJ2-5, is GAGVSQSPSNKVTEKGKDVELRCDPISGHTALYWYRQSLGQGLEFLIYFQGNSAPDKSGLPSDRFSAERTGGSVSTLTIQRTQQEDSAVYLCASSLKARALQETQYFGPGTRLLVL.

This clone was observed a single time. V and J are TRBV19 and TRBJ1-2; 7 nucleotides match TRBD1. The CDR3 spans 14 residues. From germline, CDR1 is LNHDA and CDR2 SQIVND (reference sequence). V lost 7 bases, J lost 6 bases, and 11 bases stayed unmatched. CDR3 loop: CASNLRTGGHGYTF. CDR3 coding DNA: TGTGCCAGTAACCTCAGGACAGGCGGACATGGCTACACCTTC.

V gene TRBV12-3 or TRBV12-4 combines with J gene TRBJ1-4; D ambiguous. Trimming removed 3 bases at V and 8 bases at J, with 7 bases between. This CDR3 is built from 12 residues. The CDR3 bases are TGTGCCAGCAGTTTCGTTCGGGAAAAACTGTTTTTT. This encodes CASSFVREKLFF.

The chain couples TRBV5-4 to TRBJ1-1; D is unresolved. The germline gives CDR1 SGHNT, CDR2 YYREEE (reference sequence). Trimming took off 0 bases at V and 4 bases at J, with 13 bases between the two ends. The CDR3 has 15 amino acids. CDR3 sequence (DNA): TGTGCCAGCAGCTTGGGGCCCATAGGGAGCACTGAAGCTTTCTTT. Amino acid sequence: CASSLGPIGSTEAFF. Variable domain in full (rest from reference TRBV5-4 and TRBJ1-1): ETGVTQSPTHLIKTRGQQVTLRCSSQSGHNTVSWYQQALGQGPQFIFQYYREEENGRGNFPPRFSGLQFPNYSSELNVNALELDDSALYLCASSLGPIGSTEAFFGQGTRLTVV.

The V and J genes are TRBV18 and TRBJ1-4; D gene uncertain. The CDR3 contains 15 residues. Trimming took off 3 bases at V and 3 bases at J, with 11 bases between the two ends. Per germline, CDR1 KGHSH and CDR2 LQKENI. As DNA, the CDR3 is TGTGCCAGCTCACCCGGAGGGAACGCTAATGAAAAACTGTTTTTT. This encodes CASSPGGNANEKLFF.

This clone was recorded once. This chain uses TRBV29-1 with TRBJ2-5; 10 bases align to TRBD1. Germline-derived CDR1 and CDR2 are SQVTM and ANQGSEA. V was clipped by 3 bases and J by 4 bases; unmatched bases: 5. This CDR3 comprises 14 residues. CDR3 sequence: CSVDTGTGVETQYF. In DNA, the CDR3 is TGCAGCGTTGACACCGGGACAGGGGTAGAGACCCAGTACTTC.

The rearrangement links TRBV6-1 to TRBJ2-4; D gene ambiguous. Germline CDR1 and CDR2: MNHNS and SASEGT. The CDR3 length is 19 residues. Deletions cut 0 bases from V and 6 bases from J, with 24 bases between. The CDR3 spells CASSEAIWGIPGSLNIQYF. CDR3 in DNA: TGTGCCAGCAGTGAAGCTATATGGGGAATCCCTGGGTCCCTAAACATTCAGTACTTC.

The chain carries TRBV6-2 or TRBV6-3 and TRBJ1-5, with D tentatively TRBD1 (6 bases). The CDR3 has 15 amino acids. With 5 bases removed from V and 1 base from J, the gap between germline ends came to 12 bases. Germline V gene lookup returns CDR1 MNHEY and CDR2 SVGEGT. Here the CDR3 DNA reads TGTGCCAGCAGTCCACACAGGGTGAGCAATCAGCCCCAGCATTTT. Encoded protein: CASSPHRVSNQPQHF.

CDR3 region: CASSLQVGSNQPQHF. In DNA, the CDR3 is TGTGCCAGCAGCCTCCAGGTGGGGTCCAATCAGCCCCAGCATTTT. This chain joins TRBV3-1 (or the pseudogene TRBV3-2) and TRBJ1-5, with D unclear. V was trimmed by 4 bases and J by 3 bases, leaving 13 bases between them. The V gene's germline CDR1 is LGHDT and CDR2 YNNKEL (reference sequence). The CDR3 is 15 residues long.

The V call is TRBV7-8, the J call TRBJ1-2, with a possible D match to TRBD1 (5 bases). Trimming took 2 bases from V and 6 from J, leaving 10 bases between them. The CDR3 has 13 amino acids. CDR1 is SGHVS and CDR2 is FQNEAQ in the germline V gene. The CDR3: CASSLNEGNGYTF. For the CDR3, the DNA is TGTGCCAGCAGCTTAAATGAGGGGAATGGCTACACCTTC.